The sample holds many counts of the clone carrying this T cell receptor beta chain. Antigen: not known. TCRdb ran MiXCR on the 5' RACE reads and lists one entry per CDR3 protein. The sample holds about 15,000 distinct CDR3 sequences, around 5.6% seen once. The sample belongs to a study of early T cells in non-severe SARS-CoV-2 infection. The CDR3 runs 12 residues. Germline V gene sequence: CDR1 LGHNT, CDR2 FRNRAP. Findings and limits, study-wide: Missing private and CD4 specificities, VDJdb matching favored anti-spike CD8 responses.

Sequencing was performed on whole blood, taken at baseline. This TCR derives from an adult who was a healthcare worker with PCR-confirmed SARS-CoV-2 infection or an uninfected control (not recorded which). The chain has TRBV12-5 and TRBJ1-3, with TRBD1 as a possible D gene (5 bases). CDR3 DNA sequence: TGTGCCTCCGGGGGGACTGGAAACACCATATATTTT. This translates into CASGGTGNTIYF.